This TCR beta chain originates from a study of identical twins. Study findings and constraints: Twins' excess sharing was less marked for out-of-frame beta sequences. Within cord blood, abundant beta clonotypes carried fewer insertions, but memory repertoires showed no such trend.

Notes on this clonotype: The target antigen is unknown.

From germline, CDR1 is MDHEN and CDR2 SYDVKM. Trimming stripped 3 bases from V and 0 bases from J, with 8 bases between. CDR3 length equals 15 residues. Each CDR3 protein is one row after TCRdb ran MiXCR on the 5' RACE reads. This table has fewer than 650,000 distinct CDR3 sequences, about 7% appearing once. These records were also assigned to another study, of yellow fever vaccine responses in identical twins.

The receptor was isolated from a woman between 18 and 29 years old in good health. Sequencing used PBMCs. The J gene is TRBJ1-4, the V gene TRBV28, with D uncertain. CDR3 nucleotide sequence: TGTGCCAGCAGTTTGAGTCCCGCAACTAATGAAAAACTGTTTTTT. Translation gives CASSLSPATNEKLFF.